These 27 T cell receptor beta chains came from one sample sequenced in a study of vaccination effects on CD4 cells after COVID-19. No cognate antigen is known for these TCRs. Only in-frame clones appear in the TCRdb table, and some are missing; sequencing was by immunoSEQ multiplex PCR. The data hold about 74,000 clones, with around 77% observed a single time. Upon completion of under eleven days in culture, CD4+ T cells were isolated. Specimen: CD4+ T cells from PBMCs cultured without peptide, collected before COVID-19 vaccination. These receptors came from a human donor who received a COVID-19 vaccine.

The gene calls are TRBV6-5 and TRBJ1-2; 7 bases agree with TRBD1. Trimming at V came to 9 bases and at J to 4 bases, leaving 5 bases not matched to a gene. Germline CDR1 and CDR2: MNHEY and SVGAGI. CDR3 size: 12 residues. In DNA form, the CDR3 reads TGTGCCAGTACGACAGGGAGCTATGGCTACACCTTC. Translation gives CASTTGSYGYTF.

The rearrangement links TRBV5-4 to TRBJ1-1, with 8 positions matching TRBD1. The CDR3 consists of 14 residues. The germline CDR1 and CDR2 sequences are SGHNT and YYREEE (reference sequence). V gave up 3 bases and J gave up 4 bases; unmatched junction bases: 5. The CDR3 DNA reads as TGTGCCAGCAGCTCGGACAGGGTCCCCACTGAAGCTTTCTTT. Amino acids: CASSSDRVPTEAFF.

This clone has just one count. The chain has TRBV30 and TRBJ1-6; unclear D gene. Germline V gene lookup returns CDR1 GTSNPN and CDR2 SVGIG (reference sequence). The CDR3 consists of 15 residues. The V end was cut by 0 bases, the J end by 10 bases, with 16 bases between. DNA of the CDR3: TGTGCCTGGAGTGTTGGTCTTTCCCTGGGGTCACCCCTCCACTTT. This codes for CAWSVGLSLGSPLHF.

This clone was counted a single time. The chain carries TRBV6-5 and TRBJ1-4, with D unresolved. Germline V gene sequence: CDR1 MNHEY, CDR2 SVGAGI. V gave up 6 bases and J gave up 3 bases, with 11 bases separating them. This CDR3 is 14 amino acids long. The CDR3 DNA is TGTGCCAGCAGCCCCCGGGATCCTAATGAAAAACTGTTTTTT. Translated, it gives CASSPRDPNEKLFF.

The genes are TRBV24-1 and TRBJ1-5; 7 nucleotides line up with TRBD1. This CDR3 has 15 amino acids. In germline, CDR1 is KGHDR, CDR2 SFDVKD. V lost 4 bases and J lost 6; bases outside the gene matches: 8. The CDR3: CATSEKGTVLQPQHF. In nucleotides, the CDR3 is TGTGCCACCAGTGAAAAAGGGACAGTACTTCAGCCCCAGCATTTT.

This clone has a single count. The chain couples TRBV15 to TRBJ2-7; 9 nucleotides match TRBD1. This CDR3 spans 14 amino acids. The junction had 1 base not matched to a gene; V was cut back by 2 bases and J by 2 bases. CDR1 and CDR2 from the germline V gene are LNHNV and YYDKDF (reference sequence). CDR3 sequence: CATSRNRGPYEQYV. The CDR3 DNA is TGTGCCACCAGCAGAAACAGGGGGCCCTACGAGCAGTACGTC.

The rearrangement links TRBV5-1 to TRBJ2-3; the D gene is possibly TRBD1 (5 bases). Trimming shortened V by 0 bases and J by 2 bases, and 7 bases separated the two germline ends. The CDR3 runs to 14 residues. The V gene's germline CDR1 is SGHRS and CDR2 YFSETQ. The CDR3 reads CASSLGGITDTQYF. The CDR3 DNA reads TGCGCCAGCAGCTTGGGGGGCATCACAGATACGCAGTATTTT.

The gene calls are TRBV28 and TRBJ1-4; possible D gene TRBD1, 6 bases. The CDR3 is 15 amino acids. In germline, CDR1 is MDHEN, CDR2 SYDVKM. The V gene lost 3 bases and the J gene lost 0 bases, with 8 bases spanning the gap. CDR3 protein: CASSFKGATNEKLFF. In nucleotides, the CDR3 is TGTGCCAGCAGTTTTAAGGGGGCAACTAATGAAAAACTGTTTTTT. The entire variable domain, with the rest obtained from reference TRBV28 and TRBJ1-4, is as follows: DVKVTQSSRYLVKRTGEKVFLECVQDMDHENMFWYRQDPGLGLRLIYFSYDVKMKEKGDIPEGYSVSREKKERFSLILESASTNQTSMYLCASSFKGATNEKLFFGSGTQLSVL.

This clone has a handful of counts. The chain employs TRBV9 and TRBJ2-2, with D perhaps matching TRBD1 (6 bases). The V and J ends lost 0 bases and 0 bases respectively, with 12 bases between them. The CDR3 consists of 17 residues. Germline CDR1 SGDLS, CDR2 YYNGEE. In DNA, the CDR3 is TGTGCCAGCAGCGTAGCCACAGGGTCTGCGAACACCGGGGAGCTGTTTTTT. It encodes CASSVATGSANTGELFF.

This sequence joins TRBV7-2 and TRBJ2-7; perhaps TRBD1 as D (6 bases). The V end was cut by 5 bases, the J end by 3 bases, with 17 bases between. CDR1 is SGHTA, CDR2 FQGNSA, per germline. This CDR3 has 15 amino acids. The CDR3 bases are TGTGCCAGCAGCCCCCCACAGGGAGATCTCTACGAGCAGTACGTC. Its translation is CASSPPQGDLYEQYV.

The chain links TRBV7-2 to TRBJ2-1; D may be TRBD2 (6 bases). CDR1 and CDR2 (germline): SGHTA, FQGNSA. Trimming removed 5 bases from V and 5 bases from J, with 13 bases in between. CDR3 length equals 14 residues. The CDR3 nucleotides read TGTGCCAGCAGCACGGGACTGACTAACAATGAGCAGTTCTTC. As protein: CASSTGLTNNEQFF.

There are a few counts of this clone. V gene TRBV6-2 or TRBV6-3 combines with J gene TRBJ1-5; tentative D call: TRBD1 (5 bases). The CDR3 contains 15 residues. CDR1 and CDR2 from the germline V gene are MNHEY and SVGEGT. Trimming took off 1 base at V and 4 bases at J, with 11 bases between the two ends. CDR3 nucleotides: TGTGCCAGCAGTTACTATTTCGGGGGGAATCAGCCCCAGCATTTT. Translation: CASSYYFGGNQPQHF.

This clone was counted a single time. The genes are TRBV5-1 and TRBJ1-1; possibly TRBD1 for D (5 bases). Germline V gives CDR1 SGHRS, CDR2 YFSETQ. V lost 5 bases and J lost 2, with 7 bases in between. This CDR3 is built from 12 residues. As DNA, the CDR3 is TGCGCCAGCAGGGGGGTTAACACTGAAGCTTTCTTT. Amino acid sequence: CASRGVNTEAFF.

V gene TRBV20-1 combines with J gene TRBJ1-1; perhaps TRBD1 as D (5 bases). Germline V gene lookup returns CDR1 DFQATT and CDR2 SNEGSKA (reference sequence). V dropped 3 bases and J dropped 7 bases, with 9 bases sitting between them. The length of the CDR3 is 11 residues. CDR3 sequence reads: CSARKGSEAFF. In DNA form, the CDR3 reads TGCAGTGCTAGGAAGGGGAGTGAAGCTTTCTTT.

The chain links TRBV6-5 to TRBJ1-2, with D perhaps TRBD1 (5 bases). Germline V gene sequence: CDR1 MNHEY, CDR2 SVGAGI. CDR3 size: 14 residues. Trimming left V 0 bases short and J 4 bases short, with 9 bases between. The DNA of the CDR3 is TGTGCCAGCAGTTACTCGACAGAATTCTATGGCTACACCTTC. Its protein is CASSYSTEFYGYTF.

This clone was found once. The chain carries TRBV15 and TRBJ2-7; 10 bases fit TRBD1. Germline CDR1 and CDR2: LNHNV and YYDKDF (reference sequence). The J segment lost 2 bases and the V segment lost 11 bases, leaving 6 bases of the junction unmatched. The CDR3 loop spans 13 amino acids. CDR3 DNA: TGTGCCTCTCGACAGGGGGCCACCTACGAGCAGTACGTC. It is translated as CASRQGATYEQYV.

The chain uses TRBV7-2 and TRBJ2-1; TRBD2 aligns across 11 bases. This CDR3 region has 16 residues. V lost 5 bases to trimming and J lost 5 bases; unmatched junction nucleotides: 8. Looked up from germline, CDR1 is SGHTA and CDR2 is FQGNSA. DNA of the CDR3: TGTGCCAGCAGCCCGGTAGCGGGGGGGGCTAACAATGAGCAGTTCTTC. The encoded protein is CASSPVAGGANNEQFF.

In its sample, this clone was seen once. The chain combines TRBV9 with TRBJ2-3; 7 bases are a match to TRBD2. The CDR3 sequence is 16 residues long. Germline V CDR1 and CDR2: SGDLS, YYNGEE. V lost 0 bases to trimming and J lost 1 base; unmatched junction nucleotides: 5. CDR3 amino acids: CASSVGSRGGTDTQYF. CDR3 coding DNA: TGTGCCAGCAGCGTAGGGTCTCGGGGGGGCACAGATACGCAGTATTTT.

This clone was seen only once. The chain recombines TRBV6-2 or TRBV6-3 with TRBJ2-3; D is perhaps TRBD2 (6 bases). V was cut by 2 bases and J by 4 bases, with 10 bases left in between. This CDR3 is built from 14 residues. Per germline, CDR1 MNHEY and CDR2 SVGEGT. CDR3 sequence reads: CASSYPGLSDTQYF. The CDR3 DNA sequence: TGTGCCAGCAGTTACCCCGGACTATCAGATACGCAGTATTTT.

The chain has TRBV3-1 (or the pseudogene TRBV3-2) and TRBJ1-3; D may be TRBD1 (6 bases). V was shortened by 3 bases and J by 0 bases, with 12 bases between the two germline ends. The CDR3 is 16 residues long. Germline values: CDR1 LGHDT, CDR2 YNNKEL (reference sequence). CDR3 sequence: CASSQGAGLSGNTIYF. The CDR3 bases are TGTGCCAGCAGCCAGGGGGCGGGTCTCTCTGGAAACACCATATATTTT.

The chain has TRBV24-1 and TRBJ2-3; 8 bases are a match to TRBD1. The CDR3 extends over 16 amino acids. Germline CDR1 is KGHDR and CDR2 is SFDVKD. Trimming at V came to 4 bases and at J to 4 bases, leaving 9 bases not matched to a gene. CDR3 nucleotide sequence: TGTGCCACCAGTGACCCGGGACAGGTAAAAGCAGATACGCAGTATTTT. The encoded protein is CATSDPGQVKADTQYF.

This chain joins TRBV7-2 and TRBJ2-5; D is undetermined. CDR1 and CDR2 (germline): SGHTA, FQGNSA. Trimming pared 3 bases from V and 2 bases from J, leaving 7 bases between. This CDR3 comprises 13 residues. CDR3 in DNA: TGTGCCAGCAGCTTGGGGTTTCAAGAGACCCAGTACTTC. Amino acid sequence: CASSLGFQETQYF.

V gene TRBV12-3 or TRBV12-4 combines with J gene TRBJ1-1, with 9 bases aligning to TRBD1. Trimming took 5 bases from V and 7 from J; bases not matched to a gene: 5. This CDR3 region has 13 residues. CDR3 bases: TGTGCCAGCAGTCGGACAGGGGCGATTGAAGCTTTCTTT. It encodes CASSRTGAIEAFF.

V usage is TRBV2 and J usage is TRBJ2-4; 8 bases map to TRBD1. J was trimmed by 3 bases and V by 6 bases; bases with no gene match: 4. This CDR3 has 14 residues. CDR1 is SNHLY, CDR2 FYNNEI, per germline. CDR3 bases: TGTGCCAGCAGCGGACAGGGCGGCAAAAACATTCAGTACTTC. Amino acids: CASSGQGGKNIQYF.

The rearrangement joins TRBV5-1 to TRBJ2-3; TRBD2 aligns across 8 bases. The CDR3 runs 16 residues. Losses at the gene ends were 1 base for V and 2 bases for J; bases not matched to a gene: 6. In germline, CDR1 is SGHRS, CDR2 YFSETQ. The CDR3 sequence: CASSLLALAVTDTQYF. In DNA, the CDR3 is TGCGCCAGCAGCTTGTTAGCACTAGCGGTCACAGATACGCAGTATTTT.

The V call is TRBV6-5, the J call TRBJ1-3; the match to TRBD1 covers 7 bases. CDR1 and CDR2 (germline): MNHEY, SVGAGI. With 7 bases clipped from V and 6 bases from J, the junction kept 12 bases outside the gene matches. The CDR3 is 15 amino acids. The CDR3 DNA reads TGTGCCAGCATGGGTAGGAACAGGGGCAAAAACACCATATATTTT. Residues: CASMGRNRGKNTIYF.

The chain couples TRBV4-1 to TRBJ2-2, with a weak D call TRBD1 (5 bases). The length of the CDR3 is 14 residues. The V gene's germline CDR1 is MGHRA and CDR2 YSYEKL. With 6 bases removed from V and 7 bases from J, the gap between germline ends came to 15 bases. This chain's CDR3 is CASSRQGNFGELFF. The CDR3 region has the DNA TGCGCCAGCAGTAGGCAGGGAAACTTCGGGGAGCTGTTTTTT.